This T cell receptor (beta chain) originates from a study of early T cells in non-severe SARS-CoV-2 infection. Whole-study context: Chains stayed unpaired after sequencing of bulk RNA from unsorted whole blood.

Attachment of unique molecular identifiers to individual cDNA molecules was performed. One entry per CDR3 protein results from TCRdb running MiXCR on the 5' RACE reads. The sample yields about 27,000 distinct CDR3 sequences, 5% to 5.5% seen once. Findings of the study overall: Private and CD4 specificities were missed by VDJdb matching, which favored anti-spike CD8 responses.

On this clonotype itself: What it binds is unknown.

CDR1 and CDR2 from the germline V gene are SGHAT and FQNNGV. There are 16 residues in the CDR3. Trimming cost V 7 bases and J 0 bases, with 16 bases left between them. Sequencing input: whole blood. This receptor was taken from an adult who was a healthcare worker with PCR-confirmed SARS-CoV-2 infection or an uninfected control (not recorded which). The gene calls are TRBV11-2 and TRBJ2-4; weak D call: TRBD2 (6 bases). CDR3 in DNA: TGTGCCAGCACCAACGGTGCGGGGCTAGCCAAAAACATTCAGTACTTC. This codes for CASTNGAGLAKNIQYF.